One sample yielded the 27 T cell receptor beta chains listed below, sequenced in a study of blood T cell repertoires in COVID-19. Profiling relied on immunoSEQ multiplex PCR, and the TCRdb table lists in-frame clones only, not all of them. In the table there are approximately 89,000 clones, 87% of which are singletons. Sequenced input: peripheral blood. Receptors originate from an older man with acute or convalescent COVID-19.

V is TRBV5-5 and J is TRBJ2-7, with 10 bases identical to TRBD1. CDR3 length equals 18 residues. Unmatched junction bases numbered 15, after V lost 4 bases and J lost 2 bases. Germline values: CDR1 SGHKS, CDR2 YYEKEE (reference sequence). CDR3 sequence reads: CASSPSVRGTGAPYEQYF. CDR3 DNA: TGTGCCAGCAGCCCATCAGTCCGGGGGACAGGGGCTCCCTACGAGCAGTACTTC.

This chain joins TRBV7-2 and TRBJ2-5; 10 nucleotides align to TRBD2. There are 18 residues in the CDR3. Germline CDR1 reads SGHTA; CDR2 reads FQGNSA. V dropped 1 base and J dropped 6; count of bases not matched to a gene: 14. This chain's CDR3 is CASSLVSGSGGASKTQYF. The CDR3 region has the DNA TGTGCCAGCAGCTTAGTTAGTGGGAGCGGGGGGGCCTCCAAGACCCAGTACTTC.

This chain joins TRBV9 and TRBJ1-1, with 12 bases identical to TRBD1. Germline CDR1 SGDLS, CDR2 YYNGEE. The length of the CDR3 is 15 residues. J lost 5 bases, V lost 3 bases, and 5 bases had no gene match. The DNA of the CDR3 is TGTGCCAGCAGCGCCCGGGACAGGGGGCGAACTGAAGCTTTCTTT. Translating it yields CASSARDRGRTEAFF.

Only one count was recorded for this clone. The CDR3 is CASSTRDRGRGGYTF. The CDR3 DNA sequence: TGTGCCAGCAGCACCCGGGACAGGGGGCGCGGAGGCTACACCTTC. The chain carries TRBV6-5 and TRBJ1-2, with 12 bases matching TRBD1. CDR3 length: 15 amino acids. V lost 6 bases to trimming and J lost 8 bases; unmatched junction nucleotides: 10. Germline loops: CDR1 MNHEY, CDR2 SVGAGI.

The V and J genes are TRBV5-4 and TRBJ1-2; the D gene is possibly TRBD1 (6 bases). Per germline, CDR1 SGHNT and CDR2 YYREEE (reference sequence). Trimming removed 2 bases from V and 0 bases from J, with 8 bases in between. CDR3 size: 14 residues. This CDR3 reads CASSLQGSNYGYTF. The CDR3 nucleotides read TGTGCCAGCAGCTTACAGGGTTCTAACTATGGCTACACCTTC.

The gene calls are TRBV15 and TRBJ2-3; D is uncertain. Looked up from germline, CDR1 is LNHNV and CDR2 is YYDKDF (reference sequence). There are 13 residues in the CDR3. V dropped 5 bases and J dropped 2 bases, with 8 bases sitting between them. The CDR3 sequence: CATSGSTTDTQYF. The CDR3 nucleotides read TGTGCCACCAGCGGTAGTACCACAGATACGCAGTATTTT.

Only one count was recorded for this clone. V usage is TRBV28 and J usage is TRBJ1-6; 8 nucleotides align to TRBD1. With V trimmed by 3 bases and J by 6 bases, 7 bases remained unmatched. Per the germline V gene, CDR1 is MDHEN and CDR2 is SYDVKM. The CDR3 consists of 16 residues. CDR3 sequence (DNA): TGTGCCAGCAGTTTCCCTCCGGACAGGGTTAATTCACCCCTCCACTTT. Its protein product is CASSFPPDRVNSPLHF.

The chain joins TRBV11-1 to TRBJ1-2; D is unclear. This CDR3 spans 14 amino acids. The germline V gene has CDR1 SGHAT and CDR2 FQDESV (reference sequence). Trimming pared 1 base from V and 2 bases from J, leaving 8 bases between. The chain's CDR3 is CASSLDTSNYGYTF. In DNA form, the CDR3 reads TGTGCCAGCAGCTTAGACACCTCAAACTATGGCTACACCTTC. Full variable domain (remainder filled in from reference TRBV11-1 and TRBJ1-2): EAEVAQSPRYKITEKSQAVAFWCDPISGHATLYWYRQILGQGPELLVQFQDESVVDDSQLPKDRFSAERLKGVDSTLKIQPAELGDSAMYLCASSLDTSNYGYTFGSGTRLTVV.

The chain links TRBV30 to TRBJ1-1; possible D gene TRBD1, 5 bases. V gave up 4 bases and J gave up 11 bases, with 11 bases separating them. Germline V gene data show CDR1 as GTSNPN and CDR2 as SVGIG (reference sequence). The CDR3 runs to 10 residues. CDR3 sequence (DNA): TGTGCCTGGATAGACAGCTTCGCTTTCTTT. Its translation: CAWIDSFAFF.

The genes are TRBV19 and TRBJ1-1, with 12 nucleotides matching TRBD1. There are 17 residues in the CDR3. CDR1 is LNHDA and CDR2 is SQIVND in the germline V gene (reference sequence). The ends lost 4 bases at V and 3 bases at J; junction bases unmatched: 9. The CDR3 reads CASSTAGQGAKDTEAFF. The DNA for the CDR3 is TGTGCCAGTAGTACAGCGGGACAGGGGGCCAAGGACACTGAAGCTTTCTTT.

This chain connects TRBV13 to TRBJ2-5, with 7 bases fitting TRBD2. The ends lost 2 bases at V and 3 bases at J; junction bases unmatched: 9. Germline V CDR1 and CDR2: PRHDT, FYEKMQ (reference sequence). This CDR3 comprises 16 residues. CDR3 residues: CASSLNVGLAEETQYF. In nucleotides, the CDR3 is TGTGCCAGCAGCTTAAATGTGGGGCTAGCGGAAGAGACCCAGTACTTC.

The rearrangement uses TRBV9 and TRBJ2-1; 10 nucleotides line up with TRBD2. Germline V gene sequence: CDR1 SGDLS, CDR2 YYNGEE. With V trimmed by 3 bases and J by 2 bases, 5 bases remained unmatched. This CDR3 has 16 residues. CDR3 sequence: CASSADSGGAYNEQFF. The CDR3 DNA is TGTGCCAGCAGCGCAGACAGCGGGGGGGCCTACAATGAGCAGTTCTTC.

This chain uses TRBV10-3 with TRBJ1-2; D might be TRBD1 (6 bases). CDR3 size: 14 residues. The V gene lost 5 bases and the J gene lost 8 bases, with 18 bases spanning the gap. Germline lookup yields CDR1 ENHRY and CDR2 SYGVKD. The CDR3 DNA is TGTGCCATCAGTCTCTCTTTGGGGGCCGTCGGCTACACCTTC. Amino acids: CAISLSLGAVGYTF.

This chain joins TRBV7-6 and TRBJ1-2; D remains unclear. CDR1 and CDR2 (germline): SGHVS, FNYEAQ. V was clipped by 0 bases and J by 10 bases, with 21 bases between them. The CDR3 has 16 amino acids. The CDR3 DNA is TGTGCCAGCAGCTTAGCGCCGTCCAACACAGAAGGCTTCTACACCTTC. Translating it yields CASSLAPSNTEGFYTF. Full variable domain (remainder filled in from reference TRBV7-6 and TRBJ1-2): GAGVSQSPRYKVTKRGQDVALRCDPISGHVSLYWYRQALGQGPEFLTYFNYEAQQDKSGLPNDRFSAERPEGSISTLTIQRTEQRDSAMYRCASSLAPSNTEGFYTFGSGTRLTVV.

This CDR3 is CASSQDWTGVLYEQYF. The CDR3 coding sequence is TGTGCCAGCAGCCAAGATTGGACAGGGGTGTTATACGAGCAGTACTTC. The genes are TRBV4-2 and TRBJ2-7; 9 bases match TRBD1. Germline loops: CDR1 LGHNA, CDR2 YNFKEQ. J was trimmed by 4 bases and V by 0 bases; bases with no gene match: 7. This CDR3 contains 16 residues.

This clone has a handful of counts. The chain is built from TRBV21-1 and TRBJ1-2; the table's D call, TRBD1, was not checked against the DNA. TRBV21-1 is described as a pseudogene. This CDR3 contains 17 residues. The DNA of the CDR3 is TGTGCCAGCAGCAAAGCAAGGGGGGACAGGGTTGTCTATGGCTACACCTTC. Its protein is CASSKARGDRVVYGYTF.

The V call is TRBV11-3, the J call TRBJ1-1; D remains ambiguous. CDR1 and CDR2 (germline): SGHNT, YENEEA. Trimming stripped 3 bases from V and 3 bases from J, with 8 bases between. The CDR3 totals 13 residues. The CDR3 region has the DNA TGTGCCAGCAGCTTGCTAAGAGACACTGAAGCTTTCTTT. Translating it yields CASSLLRDTEAFF.

V usage is TRBV4-1 and J usage is TRBJ2-7; 8 bases are a match to TRBD1. CDR1 and CDR2 (germline): MGHRA, YSYEKL. Unmatched junction bases numbered 9, after V lost 0 bases and J lost 5 bases. The CDR3 loop spans 16 amino acids. The CDR3 nucleotides read TGCGCCAGCAGCCAAGATAGGGGCAGGGGGCGACACGAGCAGTACTTC. It is translated as CASSQDRGRGRHEQYF.

The chain combines TRBV6-1 with TRBJ1-1; the D is unclear. V was pared by 3 bases and J by 8 bases, with 7 bases between. This CDR3 region has 11 residues. Germline V lookup: CDR1 MNHNS, CDR2 SASEGT. Written as DNA, the CDR3 is TGTGCCAGCAGTGATCTGCAGGAAGCTTTCTTT. This sequence encodes CASSDLQEAFF.

J is TRBJ2-3 and V is TRBV5-4; 10 nucleotides agree with TRBD2. Germline V gene sequence: CDR1 SGHNT, CDR2 YYREEE (reference sequence). The CDR3 is 16 amino acids. The trim removed 3 bases at V and 5 bases at J, leaving 9 bases unmatched. CDR3 sequence reads: CASSSPTSGVIDTQYF. Here the CDR3 DNA reads TGTGCCAGCAGCTCCCCAACTAGCGGGGTGATAGATACGCAGTATTTT.

V is TRBV4-1 and J is TRBJ1-5; 7 nucleotides match TRBD1. After removal of 4 bases from V and 5 bases from J, the junction contained 5 bases not matched to a gene. Per the germline V gene, CDR1 is MGHRA and CDR2 is YSYEKL. The CDR3 loop spans 14 amino acids. The CDR3 loop reads CASSLTGQDQPQHF. In nucleotides, the CDR3 is TGCGCCAGCAGCCTGACAGGGCAGGATCAGCCCCAGCATTTT.

The chain recombines TRBV11-2 with TRBJ1-3; D not certain. V shed 4 bases and J shed 9 bases, with 19 bases lying between them. The CDR3 is 15 residues long. The germline V gene has CDR1 SGHAT and CDR2 FQNNGV. CDR3 DNA: TGTGCCAGCAGCTCCACCGGCCGGGGAGTGGGCACCATATATTTT. Its translation: CASSSTGRGVGTIYF.

CDR3 in amino acids: CASSPDRGPSYGYTF. CDR3 nucleotide sequence: TGCGCCAGCAGCCCCGACAGGGGGCCTAGCTATGGCTACACCTTC. The genes are TRBV5-1 and TRBJ1-2; 10 bases line up with TRBD1. Germline CDR1 reads SGHRS; CDR2 reads YFSETQ. Unmatched junction bases numbered 7, after V lost 4 bases and J lost 4 bases. CDR3 length: 15 residues.

V is TRBV6-5 and J is TRBJ1-2; TRBD1 matches 7 bases. With 6 bases clipped from V and 3 bases from J, the junction kept 10 bases outside the gene matches. CDR1 and CDR2 from the germline V gene are MNHEY and SVGAGI. The CDR3 runs to 15 residues. The chain's CDR3 is CASSDGTELYYGYTF. The CDR3, as DNA: TGTGCCAGCAGCGATGGGACAGAACTATACTATGGCTACACCTTC.

The rearrangement links TRBV21-1 to TRBJ1-2. TRBV21-1 is recorded as a pseudogene. The CDR3 length is 17 residues. The CDR3 DNA is TGTGCCAGCAGCAAAGTTCATTGGGACTACCCTAACTATGGCTACACCTTC. It yields the protein CASSKVHWDYPNYGYTF.

This chain uses TRBV6-5 with TRBJ1-1; D is possibly TRBD1 (6 bases). There are 13 residues in the CDR3. Looked up from germline, CDR1 is MNHEY and CDR2 is SVGAGI. Trimming left V 5 bases short and J 7 bases short, with 14 bases between. The CDR3 sequence: CASSNPGAREAFF. CDR3 nucleotides: TGTGCCAGCAGTAACCCAGGGGCCCGTGAAGCTTTCTTT.

The chain uses TRBV7-8 and TRBJ1-5; 11 positions agree with TRBD1. The germline V gene encodes CDR1 SGHVS and CDR2 FQNEAQ. V gave up 4 bases and J gave up 5 bases; unmatched junction bases: 4. CDR3 size: 15 residues. The chain's CDR3 is CASSSGQGDDQPQHF. Written as DNA, the CDR3 is TGTGCCAGCAGCTCGGGACAGGGGGACGATCAGCCCCAGCATTTT.